This T cell receptor (beta chain) came from a study of CD8 T cells in Susac syndrome. cDNA came from approximately 0.5 to 1 ug RNA primed by random hexamers. TCRdb reprocessed the immunoSEQ multiplex PCR reads with MiXCR, giving one entry per CDR3 protein. The data hold approximately 120,000 distinct CDR3 sequences, with over 85% observed a single time. The V end lost 4 bases, the J end lost 5 bases, and 14 bases lay between the germline ends. Germline CDR1 and CDR2: PRHDT and FYEKMQ (reference sequence). The CDR3 is made up of 14 amino acids. This receptor was identified in a human donor with multiple sclerosis. This chain uses TRBV13 with TRBJ2-5; D is ambiguous. The sequencing sample was made of CD8+ T cells from PBMCs. The chain's CDR3 is CASSWIEGRETQYF. The CDR3 DNA reads as TGTGCCAGCAGCTGGATCGAAGGGCGGGAGACCCAGTACTTC.